This T cell receptor beta chain was obtained from a study of T cell responses to AZD1222 COVID-19 vaccine. Method: immunoSEQ multiplex PCR; TCRdb's copy keeps in-frame clones and lacks some. The data show over 110,000 clones, 92% seen once. In regard to this clone: Its cognate antigen is unknown.

Per germline, CDR1 SGHNT and CDR2 YYREEE (reference sequence). With 0 bases removed from V and 0 bases from J, the gap between germline ends came to 11 bases. CDR3 length equals 16 residues. Study-wide findings and caveats: Only 5 to 7 AZD1222 recipients tested seropositive at baseline. Repertoire sampling was restricted to post-peak T cell response timepoints.

V is TRBV5-4 and J is TRBJ2-3, with TRBD2 as a possible D gene (6 bases). This receptor was identified in an adult in good health. The material sequenced was peripheral blood, taken on day 0 of AZD1222 vaccination. CDR3 in DNA: TGTGCCAGCAGCTTGGAGGCGGGGCCTAGCACAGATACGCAGTATTTT. This translates into CASSLEAGPSTDTQYF.